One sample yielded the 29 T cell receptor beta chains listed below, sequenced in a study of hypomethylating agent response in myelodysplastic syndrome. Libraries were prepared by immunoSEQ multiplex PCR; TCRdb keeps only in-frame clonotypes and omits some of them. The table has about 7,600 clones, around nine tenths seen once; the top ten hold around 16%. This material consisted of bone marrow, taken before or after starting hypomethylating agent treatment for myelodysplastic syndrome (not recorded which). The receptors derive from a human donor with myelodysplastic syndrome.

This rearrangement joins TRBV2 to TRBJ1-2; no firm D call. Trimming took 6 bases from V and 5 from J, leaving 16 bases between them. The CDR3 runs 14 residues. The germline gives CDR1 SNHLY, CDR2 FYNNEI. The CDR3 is CASSGLVQLYGYTF. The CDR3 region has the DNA TGTGCCAGCAGCGGGCTCGTACAACTTTATGGCTACACCTTC.

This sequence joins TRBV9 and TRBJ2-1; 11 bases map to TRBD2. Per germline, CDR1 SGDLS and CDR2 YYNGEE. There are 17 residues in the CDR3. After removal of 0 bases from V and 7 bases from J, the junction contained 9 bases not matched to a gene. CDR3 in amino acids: CASSVGFGLAGTNEQFF. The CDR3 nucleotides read TGTGCCAGCAGCGTAGGCTTTGGACTAGCGGGTACGAATGAGCAGTTCTTC. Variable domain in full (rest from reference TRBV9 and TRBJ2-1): DSGVTQTPKHLITATGQRVTLRCSPRSGDLSVYWYQQSLDQGLQFLIQYYNGEERAKGNILERFSAQQFPDLHSELNLSSLELGDSALYFCASSVGFGLAGTNEQFFGPGTRLTVL.

The CDR3 DNA follows: TGTGCCAGCAGCCCGAGCGGGGGTGGAGAGACCCAGTACTTC. It encodes CASSPSGGGETQYF. The rearrangement uses TRBV9 and TRBJ2-5; 8 bases line up with TRBD2. CDR1 and CDR2 from the germline V gene are SGDLS and YYNGEE. The CDR3 consists of 14 residues. V shed 4 bases, J shed 4 bases, and the junction held 6 bases outside the gene matches.

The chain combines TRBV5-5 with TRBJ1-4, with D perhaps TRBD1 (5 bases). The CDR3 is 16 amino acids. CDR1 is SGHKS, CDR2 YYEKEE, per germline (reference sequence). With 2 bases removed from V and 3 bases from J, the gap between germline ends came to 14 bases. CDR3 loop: CASSFGGSEANEKLFF. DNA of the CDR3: TGTGCCAGCAGCTTTGGGGGGTCGGAAGCTAATGAAAAACTGTTTTTT.

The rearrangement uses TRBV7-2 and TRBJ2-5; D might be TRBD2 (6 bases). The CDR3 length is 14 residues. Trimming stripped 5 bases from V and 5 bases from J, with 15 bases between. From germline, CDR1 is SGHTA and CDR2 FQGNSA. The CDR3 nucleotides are TGTGCCAGCAGCCCCCGACTAGTGGGGGAGACCCAGTACTTC. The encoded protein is CASSPRLVGETQYF.

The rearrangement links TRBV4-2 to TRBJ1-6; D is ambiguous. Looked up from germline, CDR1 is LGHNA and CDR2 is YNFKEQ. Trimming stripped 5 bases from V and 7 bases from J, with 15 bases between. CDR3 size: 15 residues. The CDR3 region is CASSLDQGGNSPLHF. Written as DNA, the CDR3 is TGTGCCAGCAGCTTGGACCAAGGAGGAAATTCACCCCTCCACTTT.

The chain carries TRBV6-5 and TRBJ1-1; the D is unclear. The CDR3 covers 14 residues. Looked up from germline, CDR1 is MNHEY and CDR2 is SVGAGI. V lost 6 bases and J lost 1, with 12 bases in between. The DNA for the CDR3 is TGTGCCAGCAGCGGCCGAGGCCCGAACACTGAAGCTTTCTTT. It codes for CASSGRGPNTEAFF.

The chain's CDR3 is CASSLPGQGVHEQYF. The CDR3 bases are TGTGCCAGCAGCCTCCCGGGACAGGGTGTTCACGAGCAGTACTTC. V and J are TRBV11-2 and TRBJ2-7; TRBD1 matches at 9 bases. This CDR3 spans 15 amino acids. Germline lookup yields CDR1 SGHAT and CDR2 FQNNGV. The V gene end was trimmed by 5 bases and the J gene end by 5 bases; junction bases not matched to a gene: 10.

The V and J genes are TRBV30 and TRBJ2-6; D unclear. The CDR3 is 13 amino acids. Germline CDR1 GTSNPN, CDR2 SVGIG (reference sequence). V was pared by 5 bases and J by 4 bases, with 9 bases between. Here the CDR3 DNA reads TGTGCCTGGGTACTCGGGGGGGCCAACGTCCTGACTTTC. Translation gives CAWVLGGANVLTF.

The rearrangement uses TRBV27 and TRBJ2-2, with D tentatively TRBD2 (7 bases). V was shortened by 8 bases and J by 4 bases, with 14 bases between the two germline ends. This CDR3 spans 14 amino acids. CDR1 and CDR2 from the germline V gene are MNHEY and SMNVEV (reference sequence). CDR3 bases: TGTGCCAGCGGGGGGGCCGTTAGCACCGGGGAGCTGTTTTTT. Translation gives CASGGAVSTGELFF.

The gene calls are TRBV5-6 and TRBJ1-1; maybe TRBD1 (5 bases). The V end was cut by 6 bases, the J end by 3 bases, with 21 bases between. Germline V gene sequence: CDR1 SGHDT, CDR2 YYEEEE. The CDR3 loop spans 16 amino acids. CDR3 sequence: CASTLGGGGLDTEAFF. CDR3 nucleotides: TGTGCCAGCACCCTGGGCGGTGGGGGTTTAGACACTGAAGCTTTCTTT.

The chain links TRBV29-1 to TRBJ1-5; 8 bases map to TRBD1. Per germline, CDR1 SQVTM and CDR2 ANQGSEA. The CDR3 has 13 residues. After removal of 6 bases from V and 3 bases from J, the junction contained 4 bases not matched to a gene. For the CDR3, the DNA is TGCAGCGTAAGGACAGGGACCAATCAGCCCCAGCATTTT. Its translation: CSVRTGTNQPQHF. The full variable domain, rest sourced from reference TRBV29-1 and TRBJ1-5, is SAVISQKPSRDICQRGTSLTIQCQVDSQVTMMFWYRQQPGQSLTLIATANQGSEATYESGFVIDKFPISRPNLTFSTLTVSNMSPEDSSIYLCSVRTGTNQPQHFGDGTRLSIL.

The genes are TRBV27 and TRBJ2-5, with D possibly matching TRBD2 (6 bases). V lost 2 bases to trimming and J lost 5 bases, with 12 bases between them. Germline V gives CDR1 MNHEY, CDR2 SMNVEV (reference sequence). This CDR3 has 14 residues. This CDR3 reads CASSLGGSLETQYF. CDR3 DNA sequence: TGTGCCAGCAGTTTAGGGGGGTCGTTGGAGACCCAGTACTTC.

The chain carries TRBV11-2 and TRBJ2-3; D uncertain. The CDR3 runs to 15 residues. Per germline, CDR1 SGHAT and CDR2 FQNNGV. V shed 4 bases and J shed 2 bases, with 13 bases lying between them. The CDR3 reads CASSSISSLTDTQYF. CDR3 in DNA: TGTGCCAGCAGCTCGATTAGCAGCCTCACAGATACGCAGTATTTT.

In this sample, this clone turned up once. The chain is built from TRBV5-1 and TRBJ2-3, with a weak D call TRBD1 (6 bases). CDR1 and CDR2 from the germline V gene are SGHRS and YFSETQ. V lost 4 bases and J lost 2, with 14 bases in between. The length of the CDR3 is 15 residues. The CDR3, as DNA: TGCGCCAGCAGCCCCTCCGGGACAACCACAGATACGCAGTATTTT. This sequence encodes CASSPSGTTTDTQYF.

CDR3 residues: CAIRDRGDTEAFF. The CDR3 DNA reads TGTGCCATCAGGGACAGGGGAGACACTGAAGCTTTCTTT. The rearrangement links TRBV10-3 to TRBJ1-1, with TRBD1 matching over 9 bases. There are 13 residues in the CDR3. Trimming cost V 6 bases and J 3 bases; bases outside gene matches: 2. Germline V lookup: CDR1 ENHRY, CDR2 SYGVKD.

This CDR3 is CASSLDRAWRTEAFF. CDR3 in DNA: TGCGCCAGCAGCCTCGACAGAGCTTGGAGGACTGAAGCTTTCTTT. The genes are TRBV4-3 and TRBJ1-1; a weak D match, TRBD1 (5 bases). V dropped 4 bases and J dropped 5 bases, with 17 bases sitting between them. Germline V gene sequence: CDR1 LGHNA, CDR2 YSLEER. This CDR3 has 15 residues.

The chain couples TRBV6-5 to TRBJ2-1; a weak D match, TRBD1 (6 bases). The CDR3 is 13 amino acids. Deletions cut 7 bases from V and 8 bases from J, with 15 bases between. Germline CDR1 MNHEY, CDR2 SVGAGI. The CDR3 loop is CASKRTDYHEQFF. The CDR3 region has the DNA TGTGCCAGCAAGCGGACAGATTACCATGAGCAGTTCTTC.

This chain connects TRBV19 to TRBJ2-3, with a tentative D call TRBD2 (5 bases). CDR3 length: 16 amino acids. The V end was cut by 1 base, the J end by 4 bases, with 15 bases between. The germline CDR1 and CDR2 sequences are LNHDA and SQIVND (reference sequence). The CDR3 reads CASSIGLPEEADTQYF. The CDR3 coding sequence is TGTGCCAGTAGTATAGGGCTACCAGAGGAGGCAGATACGCAGTATTTT.

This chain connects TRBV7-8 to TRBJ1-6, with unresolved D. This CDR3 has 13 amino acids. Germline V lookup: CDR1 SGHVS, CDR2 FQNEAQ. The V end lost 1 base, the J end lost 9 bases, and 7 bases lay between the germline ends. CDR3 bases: TGTGCCAGCAGCTTAGAGAGAGGTTCACCCCTCCACTTT. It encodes CASSLERGSPLHF.

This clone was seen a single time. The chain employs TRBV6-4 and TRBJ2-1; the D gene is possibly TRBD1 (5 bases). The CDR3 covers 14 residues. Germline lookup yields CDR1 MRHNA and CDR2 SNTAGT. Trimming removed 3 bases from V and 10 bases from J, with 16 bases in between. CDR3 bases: TGTGCCAGCAGTGATTTTAATGGGGCAGGGGAGCAGTTCTTC. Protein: CASSDFNGAGEQFF.

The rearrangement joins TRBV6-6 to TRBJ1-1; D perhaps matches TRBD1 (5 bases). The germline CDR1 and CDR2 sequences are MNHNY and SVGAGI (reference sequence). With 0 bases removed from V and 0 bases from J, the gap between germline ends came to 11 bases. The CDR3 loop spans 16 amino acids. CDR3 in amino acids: CASSYSRGSLNTEAFF. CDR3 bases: TGTGCCAGCAGTTACTCGAGGGGCAGTCTGAACACTGAAGCTTTCTTT.

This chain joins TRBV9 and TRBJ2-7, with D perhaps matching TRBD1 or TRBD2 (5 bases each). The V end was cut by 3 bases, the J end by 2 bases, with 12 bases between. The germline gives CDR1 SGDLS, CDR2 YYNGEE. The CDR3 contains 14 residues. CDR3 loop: CASSGRDGAYEQYF. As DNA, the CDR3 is TGTGCCAGCAGCGGCCGGGACGGGGCCTACGAGCAGTACTTC. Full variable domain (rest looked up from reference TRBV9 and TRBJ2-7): DSGVTQTPKHLITATGQRVTLRCSPRSGDLSVYWYQQSLDQGLQFLIQYYNGEERAKGNILERFSAQQFPDLHSELNLSSLELGDSALYFCASSGRDGAYEQYFGPGTRLTVT.

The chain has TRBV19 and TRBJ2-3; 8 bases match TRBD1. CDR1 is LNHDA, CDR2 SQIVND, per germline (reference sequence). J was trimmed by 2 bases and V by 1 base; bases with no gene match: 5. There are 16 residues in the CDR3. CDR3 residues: CASSIGQGFNTDTQYF. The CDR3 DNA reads TGTGCCAGTAGTATAGGACAGGGGTTCAACACAGATACGCAGTATTTT. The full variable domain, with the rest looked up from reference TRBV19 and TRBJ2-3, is DGGITQSPKYLFRKEGQNVTLSCEQNLNHDAMYWYRQDPGQGLRLIYYSQIVNDFQKGDIAEGYSVSREKKESFPLTVTSAQKNPTAFYLCASSIGQGFNTDTQYFGPGTRLTVL.

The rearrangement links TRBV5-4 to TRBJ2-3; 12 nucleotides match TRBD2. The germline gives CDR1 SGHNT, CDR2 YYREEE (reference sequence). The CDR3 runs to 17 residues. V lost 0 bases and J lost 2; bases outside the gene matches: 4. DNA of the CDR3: TGTGCCAGCAGCTTGGAGCTAGCGGGGGGGATCACAGATACGCAGTATTTT. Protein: CASSLELAGGITDTQYF.

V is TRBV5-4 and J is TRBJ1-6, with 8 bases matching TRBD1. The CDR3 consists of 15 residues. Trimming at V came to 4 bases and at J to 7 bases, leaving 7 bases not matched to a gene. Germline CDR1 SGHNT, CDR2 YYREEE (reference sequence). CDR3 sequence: CASSRGQGLNSPLHF. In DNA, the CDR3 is TGTGCCAGCAGCCGTGGACAGGGTCTGAATTCACCCCTCCACTTT.

The CDR3 is CASSSPRSTDTQYF. The CDR3 DNA follows: TGTGCCAGCAGTTCCCCAAGAAGCACAGATACGCAGTATTTT. The chain combines TRBV7-6 with TRBJ2-3; D is undetermined. CDR3 length equals 14 residues. Germline values: CDR1 SGHVS, CDR2 FNYEAQ. The ends were cut back, 6 bases at V and 0 bases at J, with 10 bases in the middle.

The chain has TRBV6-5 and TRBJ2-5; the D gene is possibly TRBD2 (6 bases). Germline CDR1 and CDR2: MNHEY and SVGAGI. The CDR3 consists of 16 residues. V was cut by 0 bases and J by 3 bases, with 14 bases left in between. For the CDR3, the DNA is TGTGCCAGCAGTTACTCCTTCACTAGCCCGAAAGAGACCCAGTACTTC. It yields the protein CASSYSFTSPKETQYF.

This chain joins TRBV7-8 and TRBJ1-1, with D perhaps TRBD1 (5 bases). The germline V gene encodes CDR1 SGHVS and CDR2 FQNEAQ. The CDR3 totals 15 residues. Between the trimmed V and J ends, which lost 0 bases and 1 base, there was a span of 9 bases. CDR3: CASSLAGRGNTEAFF. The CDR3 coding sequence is TGTGCCAGCAGCTTAGCGGGACGGGGGAACACTGAAGCTTTCTTT.